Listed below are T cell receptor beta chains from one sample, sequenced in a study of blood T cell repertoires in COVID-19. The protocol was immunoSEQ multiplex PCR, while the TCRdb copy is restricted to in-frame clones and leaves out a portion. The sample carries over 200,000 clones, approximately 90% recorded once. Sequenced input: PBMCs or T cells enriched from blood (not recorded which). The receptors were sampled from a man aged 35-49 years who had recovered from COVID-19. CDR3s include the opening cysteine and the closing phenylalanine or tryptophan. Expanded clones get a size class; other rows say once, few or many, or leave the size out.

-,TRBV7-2,CASSIPQGSSYEQYF
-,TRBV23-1,CASSHQLPGQGAKDEQFF
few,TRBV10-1,CASSRDSSNTGELFF
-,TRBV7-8,CASSLMDITSGNTIYF
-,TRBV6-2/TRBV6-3,CASSYLSYNEQFF
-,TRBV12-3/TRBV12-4,CASSLLRVNEQFF
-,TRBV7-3,CASSSTGGTMNEQFF
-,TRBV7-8,CASSLGGDSPLHF
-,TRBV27,CASSLYLYGFEAFF
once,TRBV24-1,CATSDSGQGLTDTQYF
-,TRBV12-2,CARRQGGEKLFF
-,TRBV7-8,CASSFAVSRTSGAYNEQFF
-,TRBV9,CASSVDFGVAGNTIYF
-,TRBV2,CASSEETLLYNSPLHF
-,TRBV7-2,CASSFTGDYGYTF
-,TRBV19,CASSFETGYEMSSYEQYF
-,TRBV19,CASRRGRSNQPQHF
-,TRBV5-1,CASSLRGAGNYEQYF
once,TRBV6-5,CASGGQATEAFF
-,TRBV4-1,CASSLGGSLNREGSNEKLFF
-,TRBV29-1,CSAAGRSSYNEQFF
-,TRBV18,CASSRAGTSGRAPDTQYF
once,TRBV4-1,CASSHRGQGESGQETQYF
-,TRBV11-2,CASSLDSGITGNTIYF
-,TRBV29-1,CSVGEPGNTIYF
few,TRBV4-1,CASSQVVYNEQFF
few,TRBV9,CASSESGTSGSYEQYF
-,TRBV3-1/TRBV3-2,CASSQRHPSRNAIQETQYF
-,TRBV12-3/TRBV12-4,CASSPGNNEQFF
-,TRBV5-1,CASSFRDNGYTF
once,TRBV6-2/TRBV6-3,CASSSWTGENYGYTF
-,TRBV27,CASFPDRVNLDTQYF
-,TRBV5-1,CASSLAGQTYQPQHF
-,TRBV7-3,CASSPQGMSSYNEQFF
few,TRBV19,CASSNGLRSSEAFF